This T cell receptor beta chain was retrieved from a study of blood T cell repertoires in COVID-19. Study at large: Researchers got acute and convalescent COVID-19 samples from the United States, Italy and Spain.

Original processing methods: Reference gene primer amplification gave estimated nucleated cell counts. Data came from immunoSEQ multiplex PCR; TCRdb stores just in-frame clones and leaves some out. V and J calls and clone size are given by that table; D and trimming were obtained from the DNA. The table lists 150,000 to 200,000 clones, approximately 87% of them singletons. The CDR3 runs to 15 residues. Germline V gene sequence: CDR1 SGDLS, CDR2 YYNGEE. V gave up 2 bases and J gave up 2 bases; unmatched junction bases: 6. During active infection, Seattle patients enrolled and were then monitored through disease.

The chain has TRBV9 and TRBJ2-5; 7 positions match TRBD2. Sequencing used peripheral blood. The TCR sequence derives from a woman aged 60 to 75 with COVID-19, enrolled during active disease. The CDR3 loop is CASSVWEGTQETQYF. The CDR3 DNA sequence: TGTGCCAGCAGCGTTTGGGAGGGGACGCAAGAGACCCAGTACTTC.